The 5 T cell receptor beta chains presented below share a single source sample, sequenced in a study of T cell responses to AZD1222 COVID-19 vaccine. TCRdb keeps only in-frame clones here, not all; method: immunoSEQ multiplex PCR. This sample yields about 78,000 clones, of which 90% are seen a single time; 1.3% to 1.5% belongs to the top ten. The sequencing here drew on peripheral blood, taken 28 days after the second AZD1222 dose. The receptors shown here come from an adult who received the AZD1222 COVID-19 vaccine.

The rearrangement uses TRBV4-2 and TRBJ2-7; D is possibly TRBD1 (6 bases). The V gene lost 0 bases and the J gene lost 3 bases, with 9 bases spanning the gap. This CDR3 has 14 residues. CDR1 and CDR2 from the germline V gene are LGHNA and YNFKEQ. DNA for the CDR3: TGTGCCAGCAGCCAAGAGGGGACAAGCTACGAGCAGTACTTC. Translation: CASSQEGTSYEQYF.

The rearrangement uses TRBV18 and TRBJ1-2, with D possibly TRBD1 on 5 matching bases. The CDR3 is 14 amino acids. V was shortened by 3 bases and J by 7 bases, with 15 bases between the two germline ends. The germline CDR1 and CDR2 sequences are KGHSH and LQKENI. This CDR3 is CASSPQDTLGGYTF. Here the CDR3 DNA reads TGTGCCAGCTCACCCCAGGACACTCTGGGTGGCTACACCTTC.

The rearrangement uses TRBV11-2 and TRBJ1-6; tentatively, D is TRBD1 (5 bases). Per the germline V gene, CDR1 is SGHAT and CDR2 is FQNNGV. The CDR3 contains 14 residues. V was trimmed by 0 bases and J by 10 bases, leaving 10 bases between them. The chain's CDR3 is CASSLERGKSPLHF. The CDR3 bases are TGTGCCAGCAGCTTAGAAAGGGGCAAATCACCCCTCCACTTT.

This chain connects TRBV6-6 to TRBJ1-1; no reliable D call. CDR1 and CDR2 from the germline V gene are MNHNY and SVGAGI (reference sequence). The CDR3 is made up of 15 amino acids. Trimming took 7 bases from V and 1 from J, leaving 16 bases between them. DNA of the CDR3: TGTGCCAGCACACCCCAGGTAACCCAGAACACTGAAGCTTTCTTT. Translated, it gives CASTPQVTQNTEAFF.

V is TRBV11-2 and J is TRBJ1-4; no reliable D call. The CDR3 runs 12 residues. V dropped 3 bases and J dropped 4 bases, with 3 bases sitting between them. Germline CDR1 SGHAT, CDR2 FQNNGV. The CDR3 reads CASSLGNEKLFF. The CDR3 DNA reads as TGTGCCAGCAGCTTGGGTAATGAAAAACTGTTTTTT.